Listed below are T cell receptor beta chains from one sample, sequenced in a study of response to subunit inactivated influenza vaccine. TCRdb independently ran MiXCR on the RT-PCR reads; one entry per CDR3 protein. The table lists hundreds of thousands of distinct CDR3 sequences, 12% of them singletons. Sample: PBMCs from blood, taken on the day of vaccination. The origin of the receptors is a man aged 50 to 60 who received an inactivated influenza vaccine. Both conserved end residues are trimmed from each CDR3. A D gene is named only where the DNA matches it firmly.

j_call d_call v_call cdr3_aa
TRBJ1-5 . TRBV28 ASNSGSQPQH
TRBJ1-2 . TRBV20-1 SAPEQENGYYGYT
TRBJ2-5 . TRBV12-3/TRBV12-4 ASSVPPETQY
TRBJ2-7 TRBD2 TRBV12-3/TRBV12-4 ASSRGLAGTYYEQY
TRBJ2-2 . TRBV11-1 ASSFGGRVRGNTGELF
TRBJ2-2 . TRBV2 ASHYTGELF
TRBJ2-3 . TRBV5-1 ASSLGDAKPPTQY
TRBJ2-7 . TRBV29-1 SVERRGQGSYEQY
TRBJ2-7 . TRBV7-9 ASSLSSEQY
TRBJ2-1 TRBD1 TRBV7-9 ASSRGQGLYNEQF
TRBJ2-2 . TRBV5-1 ASSPGFSTGELF
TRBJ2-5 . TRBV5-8 ASSLVSGMQETQY
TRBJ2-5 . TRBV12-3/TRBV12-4 ASSPGAGLLETQY
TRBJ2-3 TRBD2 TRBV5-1 ASSLWAGVFTDTQY
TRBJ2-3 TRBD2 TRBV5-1 ASSGLATSTDTQY
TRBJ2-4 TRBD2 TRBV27 ASSLSTGGRNIQY
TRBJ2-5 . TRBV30 AWSHEGKLETQY
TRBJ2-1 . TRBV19 ASSIPPLIGASGYNEQF
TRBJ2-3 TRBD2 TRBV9 ASSVAVAGRGTDTQY
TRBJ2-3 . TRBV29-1 SVNPPEWADTQY
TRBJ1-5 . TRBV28 AAGGFNQPQH
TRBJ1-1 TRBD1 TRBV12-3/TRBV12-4 ASSRDRVGAEAF
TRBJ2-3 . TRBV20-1 SAQRASGYTDTQY
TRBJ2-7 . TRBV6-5 ASSYSSRSTYEQY
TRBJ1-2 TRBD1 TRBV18 ASSLGTGPGQA
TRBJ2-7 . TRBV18 ASSPPGLADHEQY
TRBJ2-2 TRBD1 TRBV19 ASSSGQLNPRSGELF
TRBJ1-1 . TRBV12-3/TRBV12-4 ASSLLGTQTEAF
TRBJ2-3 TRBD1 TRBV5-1 ASIDDRETDTQY
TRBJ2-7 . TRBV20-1 SANPPPGADSYEQY
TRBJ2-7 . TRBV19 ASSRLPGTHTYEQY
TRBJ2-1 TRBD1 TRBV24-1 ATDRGNEQF
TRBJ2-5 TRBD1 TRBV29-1 SAKTGEETHY
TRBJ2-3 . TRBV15 ATSSGTTGNTDTQY
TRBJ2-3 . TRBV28 ASSHTPLLDF
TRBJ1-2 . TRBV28 ASSRTLSAHGYT
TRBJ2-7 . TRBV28 ASTPSGRGFYEQY
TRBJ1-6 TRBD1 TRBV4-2 ASSPSAQGAVSPLH
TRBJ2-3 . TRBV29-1 SDGVRTGGADTQY
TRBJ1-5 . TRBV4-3 ASSQEYLGGMGQPQH
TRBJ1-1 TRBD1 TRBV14 ASSRDRVATEAF
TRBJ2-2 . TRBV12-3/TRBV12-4 ASSPLMGPGNTGELF
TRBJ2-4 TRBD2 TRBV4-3 ASSQELVAGAGGKNIQY
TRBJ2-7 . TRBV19 ASSMGRQVVNEQY
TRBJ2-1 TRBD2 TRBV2 ASSLAGGSTSEQF
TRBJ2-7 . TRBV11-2 ASSLQGTNEQY
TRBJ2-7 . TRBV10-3 AISAGVYEQY
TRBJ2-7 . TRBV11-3 ASSLGPSPCEQY
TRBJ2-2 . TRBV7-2 ASSLESVGGELF
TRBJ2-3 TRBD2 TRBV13 ASSSPGWSGGPDTQY
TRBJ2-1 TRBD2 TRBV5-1 ASSFLGTSASDEQF
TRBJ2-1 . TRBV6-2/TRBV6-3 ASRPQGRDEQF
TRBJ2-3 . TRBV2 ASSLDNTDTQY
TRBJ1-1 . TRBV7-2 ASSPGTVNTEAF
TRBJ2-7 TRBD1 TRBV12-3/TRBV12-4 ASTTEMGQTYEQY
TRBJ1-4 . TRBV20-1 SAEGPNEKLF
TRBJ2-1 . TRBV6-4 ASSPGTGMGGEQF
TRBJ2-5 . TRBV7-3 ASSFFSGYQETQY
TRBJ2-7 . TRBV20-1 SARLAEYEQY
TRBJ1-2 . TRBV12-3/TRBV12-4 ASSLDGRSPSNYGYT